The T cell receptor beta chain under discussion was sequenced for a study of T-cell memory formation after mild COVID-19 (dated by TCRdb to 2020 to 2022). Describing the broader study: TCR sequence clusters from the two donors were found to be largely donor specific. In a couple of donors, T-cell clones that expanded and contracted after mild COVID-19 were tracked by sequencing TCRalpha and TCRbeta repertoires over time. The cohort comprised two young, previously healthy adult volunteers, one female and one male.

The sample was run on an Illumina NovaSeq 6000. TCRalpha and TCRbeta cDNA libraries were built by 5'RACE with constant-segment primers, adding sample barcodes and unique molecular identifiers. RNA was extracted from every sample with Trizol reagent. Amplification of the libraries took two PCR steps, and the second step added a second sample barcode plus Illumina TruSeq adapters. Libraries were sequenced on an Illumina NovaSeq with 2 x 150 bp paired-end reads. As for the authors' bioinformatics: Demultiplexing of reads and collapsing into UMI-guided consensus sequences were performed with migec v1.2.7. Using mixcr v2.1.11, UMI consensuses were aligned to TRA and TRB V and J templates and then assembled into clonotypes. Clonotypes were classified as expanded or contracted when called significant by both edgeR and NoisET, with noise models trained on biological replicates. edgeR calls used a false discovery rate-adjusted p below 0.01 and a log2 fold-change threshold of 1. As an exploratory analysis of dynamics, max-normalized trajectories of the 1000 most abundant clonotypes were examined with PCA combined with hierarchical clustering. Each responding clone was given a CD4 or CD8 phenotype based on the CD4+ and CD8+ repertoires, which had been sequenced separately. TCRdb reran the public reads through fastp at Q25 and MiXCR, keeping productive beta chains. Rows with a matching CDR3 protein are joined into one entry that keeps the most common DNA and genes. These V and J calls derive from TCRdb rather than the authors' analysis. For this sample the table gives fewer than 650,000 distinct CDR3 sequences, of which roughly a fifth were detected only once. Around 8.4% of the sample lies in the top ten.

This clonotype was detected only a few times. Its antigen has not been determined. There are no base qualities to consult, and no much larger clone falls within one base. The CDR3 starts with the cysteine, ends with the phenylalanine, and has 14 residues. Left in the record is the CDR3 DNA by itself, 42 bases read in frame from the first base. V and J are trimmed by 6 bases and 5 bases, and the gene matches miss 8 bases of the junction. Ficoll-Paque density gradient centrifugation was the method used to isolate PBMCs. What the research found in general, with its limitations: SARS-CoV-2 specificity of the second-wave clones peaking on day 37 was not confirmed. From day 15 to 85, contracting clones showed balanced CD4/CD8 phenotypes, whereas a second wave of clones that expanded from day 15 to 37 leaned towards CD4+. Only a couple of mild cases were covered by the study, and larger cohorts that include severe cases with pre-infection samples were considered necessary. Contracting CD4+ clones were found mainly in CM and EM memory subsets, while CD8+ clones were enriched in EMRA. Some responding clones were detected in pre-infection memory, suggesting pre-existing cross-reactive memory T cells joined the SARS-CoV-2 response.

The material sequenced was PBMCs or a T cell subset sorted from them (not recorded which). The chain is assembled from TRBV12-3 or TRBV12-4 and TRBJ1-1; TRBD1 aligns with 8 central bases. The TCR comes from an adult woman who had mild COVID-19 (a few samples of this study predate the infection). The sample titles of this study are shuffled in the database, so cell type and time point are left out; the donor was told from shared clones. Read as DNA, the sequence is TGTGCCAGCAGCTCAGGGGGCGGGGGGACTGAAGCTTTCTTT. The resulting protein is CASSSGGGGTEAFF.